The rows below give T cell receptor beta chains drawn from one sample of a study of naive and memory T cell subsets. In TCRdb, the 5' RACE reads were re-called with MiXCR into one record per CDR3 protein. This sample has 56,000 or so distinct CDR3 sequences, with under 10% found just once. All receptors derive from a female donor in good health. CDR3s include the opening cysteine and the closing phenylalanine or tryptophan. Fields, in order: D gene, clone size, J gene, V gene, CDR3 protein, CDR3 DNA. The D gene is left open where the match is weak. Where a row states a size, it is once, few, many or the class of an expanded clone; other rows omit it.

.	.	TRBJ1-1	TRBV6-6	CASSYGTELRWNTEAFF	TGTGCCAGCAGTTACGGGACGGAACTTCGATGGAACACTGAAGCTTTCTTT
.	many	TRBJ1-4	TRBV6-2/TRBV6-3	CASSYSIQGGEKLFF	TGTGCCAGCAGTTACTCGATTCAGGGTGGCGAAAAACTGTTTTTT
.	few	TRBJ2-6	TRBV19	CASKHRDSSGANVLTF	TGTGCCAGTAAACACAGGGATTCCTCTGGGGCCAACGTCCTGACTTTC
TRBD1	many	TRBJ1-2	TRBV29-1	CSVDVGQVSYGYTF	TGCAGCGTTGACGTCGGACAGGTTTCCTATGGCTACACCTTC
.	few	TRBJ2-7	TRBV20-1	CSARTGPYEQYF	TGCAGTGCTAGGACGGGTCCCTACGAGCAGTACTTC
.	.	TRBJ2-6	TRBV5-4	CASSIGRTANVLTF	TGTGCCAGCAGTATCGGACGAACGGCCAACGTCCTGACTTTC
.	.	TRBJ2-7	TRBV7-9	CASSYMGLKGVEQYF	TGTGCCAGCAGCTACATGGGTCTAAAGGGGGTCGAGCAGTACTTC
TRBD1	many	TRBJ1-6	TRBV12-3/TRBV12-4	CASRTGGSSPLHF	TGTGCCAGCAGGACAGGGGGAAGTTCACCCCTCCACTTT
.	.	TRBJ2-2	TRBV20-1	CSATGLNTGELFF	TGCAGCGCCACAGGATTGAACACCGGGGAGCTGTTTTTT
TRBD2	.	TRBJ2-1	TRBV10-3	CAISFSGGGYNEQFF	TGTGCCATCAGTTTTAGCGGGGGAGGGTACAATGAGCAGTTCTTC
.	few	TRBJ1-1	TRBV27	CASSFVDSTEAFF	TGTGCCAGCAGTTTTGTCGACTCCACTGAAGCTTTCTTT
.	.	TRBJ2-3	TRBV7-9	CASRFTDTQYF	TGTGCCAGCAGGTTCACAGATACGCAGTATTTT
.	.	TRBJ1-2	TRBV20-1	CSARKTDSLANYGYTF	TGCAGTGCTAGAAAAACCGACAGCCTAGCTAACTATGGCTACACCTTC
.	few	TRBJ1-1	TRBV6-5	CASGGLNTEAFF	TGTGCCAGCGGGGGGTTGAACACTGAAGCTTTCTTT
.	few	TRBJ2-7	TRBV4-1	CASSQDNSYEQYF	TGCGCCAGCAGCCAAGACAATTCCTACGAGCAGTACTTC
.	few	TRBJ1-6	TRBV13	CASSLRRGAYNSPLHF	TGTGCCAGCAGCTTGAGAAGGGGGGCCTATAATTCACCCCTCCACTTT
TRBD1	many	TRBJ1-1	TRBV28	CASRSAGTDNTEAFF	TGTGCCAGCAGGTCCGCCGGGACAGACAACACTGAAGCTTTCTTT
.	many	TRBJ1-1	TRBV2	CASNWGRDTEAFF	TGTGCCAGCAATTGGGGAAGGGACACTGAAGCTTTCTTT
.	few	TRBJ2-2	TRBV13	CASSSYRTGELFF	TGTGCCAGCAGCTCATACCGGACCGGGGAGCTGTTTTTT
.	few	TRBJ1-1	TRBV30	CAWSEAGHTEAFF	TGTGCCTGGAGTGAGGCAGGTCACACTGAAGCTTTCTTT
TRBD2	many	TRBJ2-4	TRBV20-1	CSARGLAGLAGVAKNIQYF	TGCAGTGCTAGGGGCCTAGCGGGACTAGCGGGGGTGGCCAAAAACATTCAGTACTTC
TRBD2	many	TRBJ2-5	TRBV2	CASSYSAGGPRAQYF	TGTGCCAGCAGTTATTCAGCGGGGGGCCCTCGGGCCCAGTACTTC
TRBD1	.	TRBJ1-1	TRBV7-2	CASSPRDRGSAFF	TGTGCCAGCAGCCCCCGGGACAGGGGTTCGGCTTTCTTT
.	many	TRBJ2-7	TRBV6-6	CASRGTTYEQYF	TGTGCCAGTCGGGGGACAACCTACGAGCAGTACTTC
.	many	TRBJ1-6	TRBV6-5	CASNSGVGAPLHF	TGTGCCAGCAACTCCGGTGTCGGGGCACCCCTCCACTTT
.	many	TRBJ1-5	TRBV10-3	CAISENSGQPQHF	TGTGCCATCAGTGAGAATTCCGGTCAGCCCCAGCATTTT
TRBD1	many	TRBJ1-2	TRBV6-5	CASSYRGTAPPYGYTF	TGTGCCAGCAGTTACCGAGGGACAGCACCTCCCTATGGCTACACCTTC
.	many	TRBJ1-2	TRBV6-1	CASSEGGARSGHGYGYTF	TGTGCCAGCAGTGAAGGTGGAGCCAGGTCCGGACATGGCTATGGCTACACCTTC
.	many	TRBJ1-2	TRBV9	CASSVGLGSNYGYTF	TGTGCCAGCAGCGTAGGATTAGGGAGTAACTATGGCTACACCTTC
.	many	TRBJ1-6	TRBV6-6	CASSYARDSPLHF	TGTGCCAGCAGTTATGCGAGGGACTCACCCCTCCACTTT
TRBD1	few	TRBJ2-7	TRBV25-1	CASSDVLRGPGEQYF	TGTGCCAGCAGTGATGTGTTGAGGGGGCCTGGCGAGCAGTACTTC
.	many	TRBJ2-1	TRBV6-2/TRBV6-3	CASRPTGKSSYNEQFF	TGTGCCAGCAGGCCCACAGGGAAGAGCTCCTACAATGAGCAGTTCTTC
.	few	TRBJ2-7	TRBV9	CASSASAGVDYEQYF	TGTGCCAGCAGCGCATCAGCAGGGGTGGACTACGAGCAGTACTTC
TRBD2	.	TRBJ2-3	TRBV20-1	CSAQGGGRGDTDTQYF	TGCAGTGCCCAGGGCGGCGGGCGGGGGGACACAGATACGCAGTATTTT
.	many	TRBJ1-5	TRBV5-5	CASSPGPNSGNQPQHF	TGTGCCAGCAGCCCCGGACCGAACTCAGGCAATCAGCCCCAGCATTTT
.	.	TRBJ1-2	TRBV12-3/TRBV12-4	CAVSRAGPGNYGYTF	TGTGCCGTCAGTAGGGCTGGGCCCGGCAACTATGGCTACACCTTC
.	.	TRBJ1-6	TRBV5-4	CASSSYMTALHF	TGTGCCAGCAGCTCATATATGACAGCCCTCCACTTT